The following is a T cell receptor (beta chain) sequence with its context. Its specificity is unknown. These data are taken from a study of monozygotic twins with inflammatory bowel disease. Study-wide results and caveats: Researchers report that IBD patients shared fewer clonotypes with others than healthy twins, especially amid disease activity. Using the inverse Simpson index, IBD patients had lower TCRbeta diversity than healthy co-twins. Repertoire similarity was not found to differ between concordant and discordant twins, possibly from limited power.

TCRdb reprocessed the 5' RACE reads and keeps a single row for each CDR3 protein, giving no DNA. The specimen's table records 110,000 to 150,000 distinct CDR3 sequences. Whole blood served as the source of total RNA, and no T cell sorting took place. The sequenced material came from blood. This TCR derives from a human donor with ulcerative colitis or Crohn's disease, or a healthy co-twin of an affected twin (not recorded which).

The CDR3 here is CASSEFSGIKETQYF. J is TRBJ2-5 and V is TRBV25-1. This CDR3 has 15 amino acids. Germline loops: CDR1 MGHDK, CDR2 SYGVNS.